The 19 T cell receptor beta chains below were found in one sample sequenced in a study of T cell responses to AZD1222 COVID-19 vaccine. Repertoires were generated with immunoSEQ multiplex PCR, while TCRdb's copy carries only in-frame clones and drops some. The profile covers approximately 100,000 clones, with 75% to 95% appearing a single time and 1% to 1.5% taken by the ten largest. The input for sequencing was peripheral blood, taken on day 0 of AZD1222 vaccination. Receptor source: an adult in good health.

The gene calls are TRBV6-1 and TRBJ1-1; 10 nucleotides align to TRBD1. Germline V CDR1 and CDR2: MNHNS, SASEGT. This CDR3 has 17 residues. V lost 2 bases, J lost 0 bases, and 6 bases stayed unmatched. CDR3 DNA: TGTGCCAGCAGTGAATTTCGGGACAGGGGATTGAACACTGAAGCTTTCTTT. This gives the protein CASSEFRDRGLNTEAFF.

This chain uses TRBV4-1 with TRBJ1-4; D is perhaps TRBD1 (6 bases). This CDR3 region has 13 residues. Trimming took 0 bases from V and 7 from J, leaving 6 bases between them. Germline V gene sequence: CDR1 MGHRA, CDR2 YSYEKL. In DNA form, the CDR3 reads TGCGCCAGCAGCCAAGACAGGGGTGAAAAACTGTTTTTT. Encoded protein: CASSQDRGEKLFF.

The chain couples TRBV5-6 to TRBJ2-7; TRBD2 agrees at 7 bases. The CDR3 is 15 residues long. CDR1 is SGHDT and CDR2 is YYEEEE in the germline V gene. V was clipped by 4 bases and J by 3 bases; unmatched bases: 10. The CDR3 spells CASSVRGELLYEQYF. Here the CDR3 DNA reads TGTGCCAGCAGCGTACGGGGGGAACTTCTCTACGAGCAGTACTTC.

The chain uses TRBV5-6 and TRBJ1-2; TRBD1 matches 9 bases. The germline CDR1 and CDR2 sequences are SGHDT and YYEEEE. The CDR3 runs to 15 residues. V lost 4 bases and J lost 6; bases outside the gene matches: 10. This CDR3 is CASSLRDRVGHGYTF. The CDR3 nucleotides are TGTGCCAGCAGCCTCCGGGACAGGGTAGGGCATGGCTACACCTTC.

The V call is TRBV5-6, the J call TRBJ2-3; possible D gene TRBD1, 6 bases. Trimming shortened V by 2 bases and J by 7 bases, and 14 bases separated the two germline ends. This CDR3 is built from 14 residues. CDR1 and CDR2 from the germline V gene are SGHDT and YYEEEE. Here the CDR3 DNA reads TGTGCCAGCAGCTTTACGACAGGTTGGAATACGCAGTATTTT. It codes for CASSFTTGWNTQYF.

V gene TRBV28 combines with J gene TRBJ1-4, with 8 bases lining up with TRBD1. V lost 0 bases to trimming and J lost 7 bases; unmatched junction nucleotides: 4. CDR3 length equals 15 residues. Germline values: CDR1 MDHEN, CDR2 SYDVKM. The CDR3: CASSLWQGAGEKLFF. The CDR3 bases are TGTGCCAGCAGTTTATGGCAGGGGGCCGGTGAAAAACTGTTTTTT.

This CDR3 reads CSASALPLHF. The CDR3 DNA sequence: TGCAGTGCTAGCGCCTTACCCCTCCACTTT. V usage is TRBV20-1 and J usage is TRBJ1-6, with D hard to call. This CDR3 region has 10 residues. Germline values: CDR1 DFQATT, CDR2 SNEGSKA (reference sequence). V dropped 3 bases and J dropped 12 bases, with 6 bases sitting between them.

The V gene is TRBV5-1, the J gene TRBJ1-6; no definite D call. Between the trimmed V and J ends, which lost 1 base and 8 bases, there was a span of 10 bases. Germline assignment: CDR1 SGHRS and CDR2 YFSETQ. This CDR3 comprises 14 residues. The CDR3 reads CASSLNRADSPLHF. The CDR3 region has the DNA TGCGCCAGCAGCTTGAATAGGGCGGATTCACCCCTCCACTTT. Complete variable domain (other parts from reference TRBV5-1 and TRBJ1-6): KAGVTQTPRYLIKTRGQQVTLSCSPISGHRSVSWYQQTPGQGLQFLFEYFSETQRNKGNFPGRFSGRQFSNSRSEMNVSTLELGDSALYLCASSLNRADSPLHFGNGTRLTVT.

The chain uses TRBV2 and TRBJ1-5; D is unresolved. This CDR3 region has 14 residues. CDR1 and CDR2 from the germline V gene are SNHLY and FYNNEI. V was trimmed by 5 bases and J by 0 bases, leaving 8 bases between them. The CDR3 DNA follows: TGTGCCAGCAGTACAGAAAATAGCAATCAGCCCCAGCATTTT. It translates to CASSTENSNQPQHF.

This chain connects TRBV11-2 to TRBJ1-2; D possibly corresponds to TRBD1 (5 bases). Germline CDR1 reads SGHAT; CDR2 reads FQNNGV. Trimming shortened V by 4 bases and J by 7 bases, and 10 bases separated the two germline ends. This CDR3 comprises 12 residues. The CDR3 DNA sequence: TGTGCCAGCAGCTCTTCCAGGGCTGGCTACACCTTC. Its protein product is CASSSSRAGYTF.

J is TRBJ2-1 and V is TRBV11-3; a weak D match, TRBD1 (6 bases). The CDR3 is 13 residues long. Germline CDR1 reads SGHNT; CDR2 reads YENEEA. Between the trimmed V and J ends, which lost 1 base and 6 bases, there was a span of 7 bases. CDR3 DNA: TGTGCCAGCAGCTTAGGGGGGCCCAATGAGCAGTTCTTC. Residues: CASSLGGPNEQFF. The whole variable domain, remainder taken from reference TRBV11-3 and TRBJ2-1, is EAGVVQSPRYKIIEKKQPVAFWCNPISGHNTLYWYLQNLGQGPELLIRYENEEAVDDSQLPKDRFSAERLKGVDSTLKIQPAELGDSAVYLCASSLGGPNEQFFGPGTRLTVL.

V gene TRBV27 combines with J gene TRBJ1-1, with D possibly TRBD1 on 6 matching bases. This CDR3 spans 15 amino acids. Germline CDR1 reads MNHEY; CDR2 reads SMNVEV (reference sequence). Deletions cut 6 bases from V and 4 bases from J, with 18 bases between. The CDR3 DNA reads as TGTGCCAGCAGCAGAATAGGGGGGTTAGGCACTGAAGCTTTCTTT. Its translation is CASSRIGGLGTEAFF.

V is TRBV27 and J is TRBJ1-2; 7 bases agree with TRBD1. J gave up 8 bases and V 4 bases, and 7 bases lay outside the gene matches. Germline V gives CDR1 MNHEY, CDR2 SMNVEV (reference sequence). There are 13 residues in the CDR3. The CDR3 sequence is CASSWSDRRGYTF. Here the CDR3 DNA reads TGTGCCAGCAGTTGGTCGGACAGGCGAGGCTACACCTTC.

The CDR3 coding sequence is TGTGCCAGCGTCGGGACAGGGGGGCCTGGAAACACCATATATTTT. Translated, it gives CASVGTGGPGNTIYF. The chain employs TRBV6-5 and TRBJ1-3, with TRBD1 identical over 11 bases. The ends lost 8 bases at V and 2 bases at J; junction bases unmatched: 5. Germline V lookup: CDR1 MNHEY, CDR2 SVGAGI. This CDR3 has 15 amino acids.

The CDR3 protein is CASRPFLADQETQYF. The CDR3 DNA reads as TGTGCCAGCAGACCCTTCCTAGCGGATCAAGAGACCCAGTACTTC. The V gene is TRBV27, the J gene TRBJ2-5, with 7 bases fitting TRBD2. V trimming: 6 bases; J trimming: 2 bases; junction bases outside the gene matches: 9. The CDR3 totals 15 residues. Germline CDR1 MNHEY, CDR2 SMNVEV (reference sequence).

The rearrangement joins TRBV5-4 to TRBJ2-7; TRBD1 matches 7 bases. From germline, CDR1 is SGHNT and CDR2 YYREEE (reference sequence). The CDR3 runs to 15 residues. V gave up 2 bases and J gave up 2 bases; unmatched junction bases: 7. This CDR3 is CASSLGQDPTYEQYF. Here the CDR3 DNA reads TGTGCCAGCAGCTTAGGACAGGACCCCACCTACGAGCAGTACTTC. Drawing the rest from reference TRBV5-4 and TRBJ2-7, the complete variable domain is ETGVTQSPTHLIKTRGQQVTLRCSSQSGHNTVSWYQQALGQGPQFIFQYYREEENGRGNFPPRFSGLQFPNYSSELNVNALELDDSALYLCASSLGQDPTYEQYFGPGTRLTVT.

The gene calls are TRBV7-9 and TRBJ1-1, with D unresolved. V shed 1 base and J shed 4 bases, with 10 bases lying between them. The CDR3 extends over 14 amino acids. Germline lookup yields CDR1 SEHNR and CDR2 FQNEAQ (reference sequence). The CDR3 here is CASSLEIVSTEAFF. In nucleotides, the CDR3 is TGTGCCAGCAGCTTAGAGATAGTTTCCACTGAAGCTTTCTTT.

This sequence joins TRBV28 and TRBJ1-1; 9 bases are shared with TRBD1. This CDR3 has 17 residues. The V and J ends lost 5 bases and 0 bases, in that order; junction bases with no gene match: 10. Per the germline V gene, CDR1 is MDHEN and CDR2 is SYDVKM. The chain's CDR3 is CASSPRTGDAVNTEAFF. CDR3 nucleotides: TGTGCCAGCAGTCCTAGGACAGGGGACGCTGTGAACACTGAAGCTTTCTTT.

This clone came up once. The CDR3 protein is CASSSRGESYEQYF. The DNA of the CDR3 is TGTGCCAGCAGCTCCAGGGGAGAGAGTTACGAGCAGTACTTC. The chain links TRBV5-5 to TRBJ2-7, with a tentative D call TRBD1 (6 bases). Trimming cost V 3 bases and J 4 bases, with 14 bases left between them. The CDR3 length is 14 residues. The germline V gene has CDR1 SGHKS and CDR2 YYEKEE (reference sequence).